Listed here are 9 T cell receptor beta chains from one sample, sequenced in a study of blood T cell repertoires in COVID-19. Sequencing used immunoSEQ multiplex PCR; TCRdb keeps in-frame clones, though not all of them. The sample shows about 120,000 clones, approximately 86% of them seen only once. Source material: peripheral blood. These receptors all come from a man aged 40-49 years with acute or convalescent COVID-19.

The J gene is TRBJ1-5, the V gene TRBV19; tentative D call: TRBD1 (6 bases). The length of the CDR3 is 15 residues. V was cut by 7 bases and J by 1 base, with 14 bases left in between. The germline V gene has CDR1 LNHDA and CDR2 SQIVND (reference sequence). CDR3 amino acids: CASNRDTGSNQPQHF. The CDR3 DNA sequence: TGTGCCAGTAATCGGGACACGGGAAGCAATCAGCCCCAGCATTTT.

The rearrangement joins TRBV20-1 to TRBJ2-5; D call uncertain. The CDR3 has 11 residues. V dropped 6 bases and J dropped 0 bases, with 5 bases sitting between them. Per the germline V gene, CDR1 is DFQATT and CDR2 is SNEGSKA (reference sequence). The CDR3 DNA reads TGCAGTGCCTTGTACCAAGAGACCCAGTACTTC. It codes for CSALYQETQYF.

CDR3 residues: CAKLAGGADTQYF. CDR3 nucleotides: TGTGCCAAACTAGCGGGGGGGGCAGATACGCAGTATTTT. The chain carries TRBV6-5 and TRBJ2-3; TRBD2 matches at 13 bases. The CDR3 is made up of 13 amino acids. V trimming: 10 bases; J trimming: 4 bases; junction bases outside the gene matches: 2. The germline CDR1 and CDR2 sequences are MNHEY and SVGAGI.

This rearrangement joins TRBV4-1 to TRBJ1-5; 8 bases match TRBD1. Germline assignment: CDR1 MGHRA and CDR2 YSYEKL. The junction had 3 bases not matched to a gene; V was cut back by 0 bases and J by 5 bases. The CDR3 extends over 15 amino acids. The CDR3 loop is CASSQETGVDQPQHF. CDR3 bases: TGCGCCAGCAGCCAAGAGACAGGGGTTGATCAGCCCCAGCATTTT.

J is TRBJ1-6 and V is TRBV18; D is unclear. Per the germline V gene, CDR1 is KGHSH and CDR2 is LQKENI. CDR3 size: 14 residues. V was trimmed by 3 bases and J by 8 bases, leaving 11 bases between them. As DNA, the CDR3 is TGTGCCAGCTCACCGGGTTTACGGGATTCACCCCTCCACTTT. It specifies CASSPGLRDSPLHF. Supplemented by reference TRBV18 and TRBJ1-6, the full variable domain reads NAGVMQNPRHLVRRRGQEARLRCSPMKGHSHVYWYRQLPEEGLKFMVYLQKENIIDESGMPKERFSAEFPKEGPSILRIQQVVRGDSAAYFCASSPGLRDSPLHFGNGTRLTVT.

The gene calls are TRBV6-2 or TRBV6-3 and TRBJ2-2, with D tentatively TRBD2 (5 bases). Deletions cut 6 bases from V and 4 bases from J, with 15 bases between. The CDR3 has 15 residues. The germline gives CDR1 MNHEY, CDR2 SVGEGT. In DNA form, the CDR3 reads TGTGCCAGCAGCCGACCTCGGGGTACCACCGGGGAGCTGTTTTTT. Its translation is CASSRPRGTTGELFF.

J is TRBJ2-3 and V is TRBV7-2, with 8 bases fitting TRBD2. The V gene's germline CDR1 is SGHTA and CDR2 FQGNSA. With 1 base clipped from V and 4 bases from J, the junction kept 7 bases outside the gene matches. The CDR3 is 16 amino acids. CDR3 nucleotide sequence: TGTGCCAGCAGCTTAGGAGCGGGGGCGGGGGCAGATACGCAGTATTTT. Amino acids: CASSLGAGAGADTQYF.

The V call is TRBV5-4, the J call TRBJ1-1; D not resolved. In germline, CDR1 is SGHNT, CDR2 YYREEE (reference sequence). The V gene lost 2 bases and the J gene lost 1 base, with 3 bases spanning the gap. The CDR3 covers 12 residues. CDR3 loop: CASSFRNTEAFF. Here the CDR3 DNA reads TGTGCCAGCAGCTTCCGGAACACTGAAGCTTTCTTT.

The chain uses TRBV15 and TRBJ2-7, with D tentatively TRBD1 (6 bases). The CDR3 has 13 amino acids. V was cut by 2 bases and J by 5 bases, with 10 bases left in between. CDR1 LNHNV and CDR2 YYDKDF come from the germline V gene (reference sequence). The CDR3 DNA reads TGTGCCACCAGCAGAAAACAGGGTGACGAGCAGTACTTC. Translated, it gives CATSRKQGDEQYF.